The source of this T cell receptor (beta chain) is a study of cytomegalovirus exposure and HLA in healthy donors. The overall study: Across 350 to 500 genotyped donors, 81% landed in the Caucasian-associated ancestry cluster. Study results and limitations: Later on, an analysis tied over 15,000 TCR beta sequences to HLA alleles at 0.05 false discovery rate. Later on, a genetic analysis was performed. It linked a missense variant in DCLRE1C with V- and J-gene trimming of TCR beta.

This clone came up once. The target antigen is unknown. Germline V lookup: CDR1 SGHRS, CDR2 YFSETQ. Trimming took 1 base from V and 6 from J; bases not matched to a gene: 11. The CDR3 extends over 17 amino acids. 13 Jbeta primers and 60 Vbeta primers were used for the PCR. Clones were sequenced by immunoSEQ multiplex PCR, and TCRdb holds only the in-frame ones, with some missing. Among tens of thousands of clones listed, more than 60% were seen once. The source of this sequence is a male donor in good health and CMV-seropositive. J is TRBJ2-1 and V is TRBV5-1; 9 bases map to TRBD2. The specimen was PBMCs. The CDR3 bases are TGCGCCAGCAGCTTGATTAGCGGGAGAGGGGAGGGCAATGAGCAGTTCTTC. This codes for CASSLISGRGEGNEQFF.